The 18 T cell receptor beta chains below all came from one sample that was sequenced in a study of blood T cell repertoires in COVID-19. The assay was immunoSEQ multiplex PCR, and TCRdb's table has in-frame clones only and misses some. The sample consists of fewer than 250,000 clones, approximately 86% of them appearing once. Sequenced sample: peripheral blood. These receptors all stem from a human donor in a cohort sampled during active COVID-19.

This chain joins TRBV6-4 and TRBJ2-2; the D gene is possibly TRBD2 (6 bases). V shed 4 bases and J shed 2 bases, with 14 bases lying between them. Germline lookup yields CDR1 MRHNA and CDR2 SNTAGT. The CDR3 contains 16 residues. The CDR3 DNA is TGTGCCAGCAGTGTCAGAGGGGAGGTTAACACCGGGGAGCTGTTTTTT. Protein sequence: CASSVRGEVNTGELFF.

This clone was seen only a few times. This chain joins TRBV28 and TRBJ2-7; 8 nucleotides match TRBD2. The CDR3 is 17 amino acids. With V trimmed by 2 bases and J by 6 bases, 15 bases remained unmatched. Germline values: CDR1 MDHEN, CDR2 SYDVKM. Here the CDR3 reads CASSLRRAAGELGEQYF. DNA of the CDR3: TGTGCCAGCAGTTTACGCCGGGCAGCGGGAGAACTTGGCGAGCAGTACTTC.

This chain uses TRBV9 with TRBJ1-1; D unresolved. Between the trimmed V and J ends, which lost 4 bases and 3 bases, there was a span of 7 bases. CDR1 and CDR2 from the germline V gene are SGDLS and YYNGEE. This CDR3 has 12 amino acids. Here the CDR3 DNA reads TGTGCCAGCAGCCCCCAGGACACTGAAGCTTTCTTT. It yields the protein CASSPQDTEAFF.

The rearrangement links TRBV27 to TRBJ2-5; D perhaps matches TRBD1 (6 bases). This CDR3 has 13 residues. The V and J ends lost 5 bases and 3 bases respectively, with 10 bases between them. Germline CDR1 MNHEY, CDR2 SMNVEV (reference sequence). Here the CDR3 DNA reads TGTGCCAGCAGTATGAACAGGGAAGAGACCCAGTACTTC. This encodes CASSMNREETQYF.

This rearrangement joins TRBV15 to TRBJ2-3, with TRBD2 identical over 7 bases. CDR3 size: 14 residues. V shed 3 bases and J 3 bases; nucleotides not matched to a gene: 3. Germline values: CDR1 LNHNV, CDR2 YYDKDF (reference sequence). The CDR3 sequence: CATSRGLQTDTQYF. The CDR3 DNA is TGTGCCACCAGCAGGGGACTACAAACAGATACGCAGTATTTT.

This chain uses TRBV27 with TRBJ2-3; 7 bases fit TRBD2. The CDR3 is made up of 20 amino acids. V shed 1 base, J shed 0 bases, and the junction held 16 bases outside the gene matches. The germline CDR1 and CDR2 sequences are MNHEY and SMNVEV (reference sequence). CDR3 loop: CASSLLGAGLASGSTDTQYF. CDR3 DNA sequence: TGTGCCAGCAGTTTATTAGGGGCAGGGTTGGCTAGCGGAAGCACAGATACGCAGTATTTT.

The chain links TRBV18 to TRBJ2-5; 12 bases align to TRBD2. Trimming removed 2 bases from V and 2 bases from J; junction bases left unmatched: 3. The CDR3 is made up of 16 amino acids. Germline V CDR1 and CDR2: KGHSH, LQKENI. Here the CDR3 reads CASSPASGGVQETQYF. CDR3 in DNA: TGTGCCAGCTCACCAGCTAGCGGGGGGGTTCAAGAGACCCAGTACTTC. Combining the CDR3 with reference TRBV18 and TRBJ2-5 gives the whole variable domain NAGVMQNPRHLVRRRGQEARLRCSPMKGHSHVYWYRQLPEEGLKFMVYLQKENIIDESGMPKERFSAEFPKEGPSILRIQQVVRGDSAAYFCASSPASGGVQETQYFGPGTRLLVL.

The chain is built from TRBV7-2 and TRBJ1-4, with 10 bases matching TRBD1. This CDR3 has 14 amino acids. Germline V gene lookup returns CDR1 SGHTA and CDR2 FQGNSA. J lost 8 bases, V lost 4 bases, and 4 bases had no gene match. The CDR3 spells CASSWDRGGEKLFF. The DNA for the CDR3 is TGTGCCAGCAGCTGGGACAGGGGAGGGGAAAAACTGTTTTTT.

The sample holds one count of this clone. The chain couples TRBV19 to TRBJ2-7; no clear D gene. The CDR3 is 15 amino acids. The ends were cut back, 5 bases at V and 2 bases at J, with 16 bases in the middle. Germline CDR1 and CDR2: LNHDA and SQIVND (reference sequence). The CDR3 region is CASSPVRKSTYEQYF. The CDR3 DNA reads as TGTGCCAGTAGTCCCGTGAGAAAATCAACCTACGAGCAGTACTTC.

This clone has a single count. V gene TRBV6-5 combines with J gene TRBJ1-2; D is perhaps TRBD1 (6 bases). Trimming removed 4 bases at V and 6 bases at J, with 12 bases between. Per germline, CDR1 MNHEY and CDR2 SVGAGI. CDR3 length: 13 amino acids. The CDR3 nucleotides are TGTGCCAGCAGTTTAAACCAGGGGAATGGCTACACCTTC. Its translation is CASSLNQGNGYTF.

The chain recombines TRBV14 with TRBJ2-1; perhaps TRBD1 as D (6 bases). CDR3 length equals 15 residues. CDR1 and CDR2 (germline): SGHDN, FVKESK. Trimming stripped 4 bases from V and 2 bases from J, with 12 bases between. The CDR3 DNA is TGTGCCAGCAGCCTAGGGACACCGACCTACAATGAGCAGTTCTTC. Residues: CASSLGTPTYNEQFF.

The V and J genes are TRBV3-1 (or the pseudogene TRBV3-2) and TRBJ2-2, with TRBD1 identical over 8 bases. The germline V gene has CDR1 LGHDT and CDR2 YNNKEL (reference sequence). Trimming at V came to 0 bases and at J to 4 bases, leaving 10 bases not matched to a gene. This CDR3 is built from 18 residues. CDR3 in amino acids: CASSQDPGQGRRTGELFF. In nucleotides, the CDR3 is TGTGCCAGCAGCCAAGATCCCGGACAGGGAAGACGCACCGGGGAGCTGTTTTTT.

This chain links TRBV6-7 with TRBJ2-3; possibly TRBD1 for D (5 bases). TRBV6-7 is annotated as an ORF whose role is uncertain. The CDR3 is made up of 15 amino acids. V gave up 7 bases and J gave up 8 bases, with 22 bases separating them. CDR3 protein: CASKGPSPPIVTQYF. CDR3 DNA: TGTGCCAGCAAGGGGCCGAGTCCCCCAATAGTTACGCAGTATTTT.

The V gene is TRBV6-5, the J gene TRBJ2-5; D ambiguous. Germline values: CDR1 MNHEY, CDR2 SVGAGI. The CDR3 runs 12 residues. V was clipped by 7 bases and J by 5 bases, with 11 bases between them. CDR3 sequence reads: CASTIVEETQYF. CDR3 coding DNA: TGTGCCAGCACAATCGTGGAGGAGACCCAGTACTTC.

The V and J genes are TRBV6-1 and TRBJ2-5, with 7 bases identical to TRBD1. This CDR3 contains 16 residues. Germline V gene sequence: CDR1 MNHNS, CDR2 SASEGT. The V segment lost 3 bases and the J segment 4 bases; nucleotides outside the gene matches: 11. The DNA of the CDR3 is TGTGCCAGCAGTGAGGCGAGGGTAGGGGGCCTAGAGACCCAGTACTTC. This encodes CASSEARVGGLETQYF.

This chain joins TRBV11-2 and TRBJ2-7, with a tentative D call TRBD1 (5 bases). V was pared by 3 bases and J by 2 bases, with 14 bases between. CDR1 and CDR2 from the germline V gene are SGHAT and FQNNGV. The length of the CDR3 is 15 residues. CDR3 nucleotides: TGTGCCAGCAGCTTTTTGGGCAGGGTGACCTACGAGCAGTACTTC. The encoded protein is CASSFLGRVTYEQYF.

This rearrangement joins TRBV6-6 to TRBJ2-2; D not resolved. Trimming stripped 2 bases from V and 7 bases from J, with 14 bases between. There are 15 residues in the CDR3. Germline CDR1 and CDR2: MNHNY and SVGAGI (reference sequence). The CDR3 reads CASSYPRLSSGELFF. For the CDR3, the DNA is TGTGCCAGCAGTTACCCACGTCTTTCGAGCGGGGAGCTGTTTTTT.

This clone occurred once. The chain uses TRBV5-5 and TRBJ2-1; 7 bases fit TRBD1. This CDR3 has 15 amino acids. Losses at the gene ends were 0 bases for V and 3 bases for J; bases not matched to a gene: 3. The V gene's germline CDR1 is SGHKS and CDR2 YYEKEE (reference sequence). This CDR3 is CASSLAGTDYNEQFF. CDR3 nucleotide sequence: TGTGCCAGCAGCTTGGCCGGGACAGACTACAATGAGCAGTTCTTC.